This TCR beta chain came from a study of CD8+CD57+ T cells in acquired aplastic anemia. Study-wide results and caveats: With respect to CD8+ Simpson's diversity, patients and controls did not differ significantly.

J was trimmed by 2 bases and V by 10 bases; bases with no gene match: 5. The germline CDR1 and CDR2 sequences are ENHRY and SYGVKD. The length of the CDR3 is 13 residues. Genomic DNA templated the TCR beta VDJ and CDR3 profiling. TCRdb fed the reads into MiXCR, producing one record per CDR3 protein. The data show around 430,000 distinct CDR3 sequences, with roughly 34% seen just once and roughly 0.8% held by the top ten. Sequenced patients had shown CD8+CD57+ cell expansion by flow cytometry. Only one count was recorded for this clonotype. Its matching antigen is unknown. This clonotype originated in a human donor with aplastic anemia. This chain connects TRBV10-3 to TRBJ1-3, with 7 bases matching TRBD1. What was sequenced was sorted CD4+, CD8+, or CD8+CD57+ T cells (not recorded which) from PBMCs. The CDR3 DNA reads as TGTGCCACTGAACAGGGGCCTGGAAACACCATATATTTT. It specifies CATEQGPGNTIYF.